This entry features one TCR beta chain sequence. Per the study methods: Amplifying reference gene primers gave estimates of nucleated cell counts. The repertoire was sequenced with immunoSEQ multiplex PCR; TCRdb's copy has only in-frame clones and lacks some. That table is the source of V, J and clone size, and D and trimming were worked out from the DNA. The profile covers around 240,000 clones, with more than 65% appearing a single time and approximately 1.3% taken by the ten largest. This sample is part of a study of blood T cell repertoires in COVID-19. Background on the study: Sample material is recorded as cDNA or gDNA derived from T cells, B-cell-depleted T cells, or PBMCs.

Germline-derived CDR1 and CDR2 are MNHEY and SMNVEV (reference sequence). V lost 3 bases and J lost 2, with 7 bases in between. There are 13 residues in the CDR3. The source material was peripheral blood. The source of this sequence is a woman aged 40 to 50 who had recovered from COVID-19. This sequence joins TRBV27 and TRBJ2-5; no definite D call. CDR3 residues: CASSFPTQETQYF. The CDR3 DNA follows: TGTGCCAGCAGTTTCCCCACTCAAGAGACCCAGTACTTC.